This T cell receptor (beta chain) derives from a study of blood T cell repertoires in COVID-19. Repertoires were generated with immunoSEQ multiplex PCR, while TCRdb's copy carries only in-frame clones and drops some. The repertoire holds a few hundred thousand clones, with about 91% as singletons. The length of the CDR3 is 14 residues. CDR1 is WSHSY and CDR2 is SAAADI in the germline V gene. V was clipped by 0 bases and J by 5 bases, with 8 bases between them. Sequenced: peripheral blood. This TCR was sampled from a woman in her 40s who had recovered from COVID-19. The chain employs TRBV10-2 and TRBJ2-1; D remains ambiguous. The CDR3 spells CASSESGRNNEQFF. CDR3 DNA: TGCGCCAGCAGTGAGTCTGGCCGAAACAATGAGCAGTTCTTC.